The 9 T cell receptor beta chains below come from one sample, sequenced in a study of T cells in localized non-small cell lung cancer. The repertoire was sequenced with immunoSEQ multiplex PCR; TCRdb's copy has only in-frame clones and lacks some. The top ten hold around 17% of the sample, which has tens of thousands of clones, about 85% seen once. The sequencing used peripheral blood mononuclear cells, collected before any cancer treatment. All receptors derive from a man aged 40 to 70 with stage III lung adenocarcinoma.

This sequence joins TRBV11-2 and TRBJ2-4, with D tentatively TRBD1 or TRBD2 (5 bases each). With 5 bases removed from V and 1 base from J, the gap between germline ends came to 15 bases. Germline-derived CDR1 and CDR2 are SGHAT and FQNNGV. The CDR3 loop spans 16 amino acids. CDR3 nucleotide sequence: TGTGCCAGCAGCCGACTGGGGGATTTGGCCAAAAACATTCAGTACTTC. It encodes CASSRLGDLAKNIQYF.

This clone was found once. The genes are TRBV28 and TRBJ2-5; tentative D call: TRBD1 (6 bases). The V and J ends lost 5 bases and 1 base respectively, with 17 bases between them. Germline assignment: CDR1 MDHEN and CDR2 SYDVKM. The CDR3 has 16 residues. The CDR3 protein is CASSTPGDRIQETQYF. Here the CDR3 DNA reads TGTGCCAGCAGTACACCCGGCGACAGGATCCAAGAGACCCAGTACTTC.

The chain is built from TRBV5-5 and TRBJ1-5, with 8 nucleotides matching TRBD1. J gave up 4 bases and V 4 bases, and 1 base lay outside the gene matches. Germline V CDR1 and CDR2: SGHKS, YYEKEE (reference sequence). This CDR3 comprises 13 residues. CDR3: CASSRDRNQPQHF. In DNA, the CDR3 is TGTGCCAGCAGCCGGGACAGGAATCAGCCCCAGCATTTT. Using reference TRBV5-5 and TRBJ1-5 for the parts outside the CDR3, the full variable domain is DAGVTQSPTHLIKTRGQQVTLRCSPISGHKSVSWYQQVLGQGPQFIFQYYEKEERGRGNFPDRFSARQFPNYSSELNVNALLLGDSALYLCASSRDRNQPQHFGDGTRLSIL.

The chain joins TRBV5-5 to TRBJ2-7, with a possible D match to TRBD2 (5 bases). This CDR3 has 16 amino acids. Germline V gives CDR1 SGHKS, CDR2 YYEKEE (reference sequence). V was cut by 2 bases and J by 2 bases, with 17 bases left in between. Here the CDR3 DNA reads TGTGCCAGCAGCTTCGACTTCCCGAGGGAACCCTACGAGCAGTACTTC. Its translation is CASSFDFPREPYEQYF.

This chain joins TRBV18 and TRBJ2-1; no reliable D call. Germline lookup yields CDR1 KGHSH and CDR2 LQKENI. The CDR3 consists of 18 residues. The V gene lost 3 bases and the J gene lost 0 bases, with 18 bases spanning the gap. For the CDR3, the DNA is TGTGCCAGCTCACCCACAGCCGGCCGAAGTGGCTCCTACAATGAGCAGTTCTTC. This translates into CASSPTAGRSGSYNEQFF.

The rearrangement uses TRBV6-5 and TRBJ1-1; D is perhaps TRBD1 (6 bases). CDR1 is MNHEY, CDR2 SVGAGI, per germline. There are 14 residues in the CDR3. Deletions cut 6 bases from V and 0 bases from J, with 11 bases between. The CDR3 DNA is TGTGCCAGCAGACCAGGGGTTATGAACACTGAAGCTTTCTTT. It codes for CASRPGVMNTEAFF.

The CDR3 DNA reads as TGTGCCAGCAGCTCTCTAGCGGGAACGAACAGAGATACGCAGTATTTT. It encodes CASSSLAGTNRDTQYF. The rearrangement links TRBV7-3 to TRBJ2-3; 9 bases map to TRBD2. The junction had 10 bases not matched to a gene; V was cut back by 4 bases and J by 5 bases. The CDR3 extends over 16 amino acids. The germline gives CDR1 SGHTA, CDR2 FQGTGA.

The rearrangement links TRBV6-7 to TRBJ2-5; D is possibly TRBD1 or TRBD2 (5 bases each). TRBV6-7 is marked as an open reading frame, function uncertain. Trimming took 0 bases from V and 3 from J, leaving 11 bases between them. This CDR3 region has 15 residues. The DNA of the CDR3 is TGTGCCAGCAGTTACTCGGGGGATTCAGAAGAGACCCAGTACTTC. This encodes CASSYSGDSEETQYF.

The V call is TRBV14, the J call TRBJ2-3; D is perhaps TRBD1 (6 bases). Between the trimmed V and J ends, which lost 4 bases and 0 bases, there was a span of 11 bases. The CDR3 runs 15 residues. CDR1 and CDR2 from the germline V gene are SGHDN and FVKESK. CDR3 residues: CASSPRQVSTDTQYF. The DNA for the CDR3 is TGTGCCAGCAGCCCTAGACAGGTCAGCACAGATACGCAGTATTTT.